What follows are 4 T cell receptor beta chains derived from one specimen sequenced in a study of shared clonotypes between healthy human individuals. TCRdb's table, derived via immunoSEQ multiplex PCR, lists solely in-frame clones and lacks some. The sample has 2,100,000 or so clones, around 95% seen once. Sequencing was carried out using naive CD4+ T cells sorted from blood. Described subset: CD45RA+ positively selected. The receptors come from a man aged 18 to 30 in good health.

This chain uses TRBV5-1 with TRBJ1-2, with 8 bases matching TRBD1. Germline-derived CDR1 and CDR2 are SGHRS and YFSETQ. This CDR3 comprises 14 residues. Trimming cost V 4 bases and J 6 bases; bases outside gene matches: 8. The CDR3 here is CASSLRQGSDGYTF. CDR3 DNA sequence: TGCGCCAGCAGCCTACGACAGGGGTCGGATGGCTACACCTTC.

The rearrangement uses TRBV7-2 and TRBJ1-5, with 9 bases matching TRBD1. J lost 7 bases, V lost 1 base, and 5 bases had no gene match. The CDR3 runs to 15 residues. From germline, CDR1 is SGHTA and CDR2 FQGNSA. This CDR3 reads CASSLGTGAGQPQHF. CDR3 coding DNA: TGTGCCAGCAGCTTAGGGACAGGGGCTGGGCAGCCCCAGCATTTT.

This sequence joins TRBV6-1 and TRBJ2-7; TRBD1 or TRBD2 may be the D gene (5 bases each). The ends were cut back, 4 bases at V and 3 bases at J, with 16 bases in the middle. Germline V gene sequence: CDR1 MNHNS, CDR2 SASEGT. The CDR3 consists of 15 residues. The CDR3 loop is CASSGDELTFYEQYF. CDR3 coding DNA: TGTGCCAGCAGTGGGGACGAGCTAACCTTCTACGAGCAGTACTTC.

The rearrangement uses TRBV27 and TRBJ2-4; the match to TRBD2 covers 16 bases. V was clipped by 2 bases and J by 5 bases; unmatched bases: 3. The CDR3 has 17 amino acids. Germline CDR1 MNHEY, CDR2 SMNVEV (reference sequence). CDR3 nucleotide sequence: TGTGCCAGCAGTTTAGGGACTAGCGGGAGGGCCGAAAACATTCAGTACTTC. It is translated as CASSLGTSGRAENIQYF.